The 13 T cell receptor beta chains presented below share a single source sample, sequenced in a study of PD-1 blockade in mismatch repair-deficient tumors. The table came from immunoSEQ multiplex PCR; TCRdb's copy has only in-frame clones and leaves some out. The sample shows 70,000 to 90,000 clones, about four fifths of them seen only once. Sample: peripheral blood, taken 44 weeks after starting pembrolizumab. The origin of the receptors is an adult with mismatch repair-deficient cancer.

The rearrangement links TRBV12-5 to TRBJ1-2; D possibly corresponds to TRBD1 (5 bases). There are 13 residues in the CDR3. The ends were cut back, 3 bases at V and 8 bases at J, with 13 bases in the middle. Germline loops: CDR1 LGHNT, CDR2 FRNRAP. The CDR3 loop reads CASGLGLRGGYTF. CDR3 sequence (DNA): TGTGCTAGTGGTTTAGGCCTCCGGGGCGGCTACACCTTC.

This rearrangement joins TRBV4-1 to TRBJ1-1, with D hard to call. Per germline, CDR1 MGHRA and CDR2 YSYEKL. The CDR3 is made up of 15 amino acids. Between the trimmed V and J ends, which lost 0 bases and 1 base, there was a span of 9 bases. The CDR3 region has the DNA TGCGCCAGCAGCCAAGACCGACGGGAGAACACTGAAGCTTTCTTT. It encodes CASSQDRRENTEAFF.

This clone appeared once. The chain combines TRBV19 with TRBJ1-4; 8 bases agree with TRBD1. The germline gives CDR1 LNHDA, CDR2 SQIVND (reference sequence). CDR3 length: 16 residues. V lost 5 bases to trimming and J lost 7 bases; unmatched junction nucleotides: 12. The CDR3 loop is CASSPTTSGGSEKLFF. DNA of the CDR3: TGTGCCAGTAGTCCGACCACTTCAGGGGGCTCTGAAAAACTGTTTTTT.

This clone occurred a few times. The chain joins TRBV6-1 to TRBJ2-2; TRBD2 is a possible D gene (6 bases). The V end lost 3 bases, the J end lost 6 bases, and 14 bases lay between the germline ends. Germline CDR1 MNHNS, CDR2 SASEGT. The CDR3 covers 15 residues. The CDR3 protein is CASSEMRGGPGELFF. The CDR3 DNA sequence: TGTGCCAGCAGTGAGATGCGGGGAGGCCCCGGGGAGCTGTTTTTT.

The chain links TRBV13 to TRBJ2-2; perhaps TRBD1 as D (6 bases). Germline V gene data show CDR1 as PRHDT and CDR2 as FYEKMQ (reference sequence). The CDR3 consists of 15 residues. The V gene lost 5 bases and the J gene lost 4 bases, with 14 bases spanning the gap. The CDR3, as DNA: TGTGCCAGCAGCATACAGTACAGGGTCACCGGGGAGCTGTTTTTT. This codes for CASSIQYRVTGELFF. The variable domain in full, completed from reference TRBV13 and TRBJ2-2, reads AAGVIQSPRHLIKEKRETATLKCYPIPRHDTVYWYQQGPGQDPQFLISFYEKMQSDKGSIPDRFSAQQFSDYHSELNMSSLELGDSALYFCASSIQYRVTGELFFGEGSRLTVL.

J is TRBJ2-2 and V is TRBV11-2; 13 nucleotides line up with TRBD2. The germline V gene encodes CDR1 SGHAT and CDR2 FQNNGV. With V trimmed by 8 bases and J by 3 bases, 9 bases remained unmatched. The CDR3 runs 17 residues. The CDR3 bases are TGTGCCAGCGAGACTAGCGGGAGGCCCCCTTACACCGGGGAGCTGTTTTTT. As protein: CASETSGRPPYTGELFF.

Only one count was recorded for this clone. The chain uses TRBV10-3 and TRBJ2-7, with D perhaps matching TRBD2 (6 bases). V lost 4 bases and J 2 bases, leaving 15 bases between the germline ends. Per the germline V gene, CDR1 is ENHRY and CDR2 is SYGVKD. The CDR3 length is 15 residues. The CDR3 region is CAISGGTRQAYEQYF. As DNA, the CDR3 is TGTGCCATCAGTGGCGGGACTCGACAAGCCTACGAGCAGTACTTC.

Comments on this clone: One junction end disagrees with the germline gene, perhaps due to a read error. The V gene is TRBV5-3, the J gene TRBJ2-7; either TRBD1 or TRBD2 may fit D (5 bases each). TRBV5-3 is placed among ORFs of uncertain function. This CDR3 contains 14 residues. Here the CDR3 reads CASSLVSGAGEQYF. Here the CDR3 DNA reads TGTGCCAGCAGCTTAGTTTCTGGGGCGGGCGAGCAGTACTTC.

J is TRBJ2-3 and V is TRBV9; D is ambiguous. CDR1 SGDLS and CDR2 YYNGEE come from the germline V gene. The V gene lost 0 bases and the J gene lost 5 bases, with 7 bases spanning the gap. The CDR3 is 13 amino acids. The DNA of the CDR3 is TGTGCCAGCAGCGTAGGCAGGATAGATACGCAGTATTTT. Encoded protein: CASSVGRIDTQYF.

The chain carries TRBV27 and TRBJ2-7, with a possible D match to TRBD1 (6 bases). V was cut by 9 bases and J by 4 bases, with 16 bases left in between. The CDR3 is 13 residues long. The germline V gene has CDR1 MNHEY and CDR2 SMNVEV (reference sequence). CDR3 DNA sequence: TGTGCCAGTAAAGGAGACAGGCTATACGAGCAGTACTTC. Protein product: CASKGDRLYEQYF.

The chain uses TRBV7-2 and TRBJ1-1, with 7 positions matching TRBD1. The CDR3 length is 15 residues. Germline V gives CDR1 SGHTA, CDR2 FQGNSA. Trimming took 5 bases from V and 0 from J; bases not matched to a gene: 6. The CDR3 reads CASSPYRGMNTEAFF. The CDR3 coding sequence is TGTGCCAGCAGCCCGTACAGGGGAATGAACACTGAAGCTTTCTTT.

This chain links TRBV6-5 with TRBJ2-5, with 9 bases that match TRBD2. The CDR3 spans 15 residues. Germline V lookup: CDR1 MNHEY, CDR2 SVGAGI. The trim removed 6 bases at V and 1 base at J, leaving 6 bases unmatched. DNA of the CDR3: TGTGCCAGCAGCAGGGGCGGGAGGGCCCAAGAGACCCAGTACTTC. Residues: CASSRGGRAQETQYF.

This clone was found a few times. This rearrangement joins TRBV11-2 to TRBJ2-7; 10 bases line up with TRBD2. CDR1 SGHAT and CDR2 FQNNGV come from the germline V gene. The J segment lost 3 bases and the V segment lost 5 bases, leaving 16 bases of the junction unmatched. The CDR3 spans 18 residues. The CDR3: CASSPLSRTSGKIYEQYF. Written as DNA, the CDR3 is TGTGCCAGCAGCCCCCTCTCCCGAACTAGCGGGAAAATCTACGAGCAGTACTTC.